The 6 T cell receptor beta chains below were found in one sample sequenced in a study of T-cell memory formation after mild COVID-19. TCRdb reprocessed the 5' RACE reads with MiXCR, giving one entry per CDR3 protein. The data hold 400,000 to 500,000 distinct CDR3 sequences, with 18% observed a single time. Sequences were obtained from PBMCs or a T cell subset sorted from them (not recorded which). These receptors all stem from a man aged 18 to 35 who had mild COVID-19 (a few samples of this study predate the infection). Cell type and time point are not known.

The chain joins TRBV9 to TRBJ2-3; weak D call: TRBD2 (5 bases). Germline V lookup: CDR1 SGDLS, CDR2 YYNGEE. CDR3 length: 15 amino acids. With 2 bases removed from V and 6 bases from J, the gap between germline ends came to 16 bases. The CDR3 DNA reads as TGTGCCAGCAGCGTTTACGGCCACCCGGGGGATACGCAGTATTTT. Its translation is CASSVYGHPGDTQYF.

This clonotype was found a few times. This chain joins TRBV7-2 and TRBJ2-3; D is unclear. The V gene's germline CDR1 is SGHTA and CDR2 FQGNSA. This CDR3 has 12 residues. V was clipped by 5 bases and J by 11 bases, with 14 bases between them. This CDR3 is CASSLKTTKQYF. In DNA form, the CDR3 reads TGTGCCAGCAGCCTTAAGACAACTAAGCAGTATTTT. Filled out from reference TRBV7-2 and TRBJ2-3, the complete variable domain reads GAGVSQSPSNKVTEKGKDVELRCDPISGHTALYWYRQSLGQGLEFLIYFQGNSAPDKSGLPSDRFSAERTGGSVSTLTIQRTQQEDSAVYLCASSLKTTKQYFGPGTRLTVL.

The rearrangement joins TRBV5-6 to TRBJ2-4, with D perhaps given as TRBD1 or TRBD2 (5 bases each). Between the trimmed V and J ends, which lost 4 bases and 7 bases, there was a span of 21 bases. CDR3 size: 16 residues. Looked up from germline, CDR1 is SGHDT and CDR2 is YYEEEE. DNA for the CDR3: TGTGCCAGCAGCCCCGCTCGGGACGTAGTTCTGAACATTCAGTACTTC. It codes for CASSPARDVVLNIQYF.

This sequence joins TRBV5-1 and TRBJ2-3; TRBD2 is a possible D gene (5 bases). V lost 0 bases, J lost 4 bases, and 12 bases lay in between. The V gene's germline CDR1 is SGHRS and CDR2 YFSETQ. This CDR3 is 15 amino acids long. The CDR3 sequence is CASSLDGKDSDTQYF. The CDR3 DNA follows: TGCGCCAGCAGCTTGGACGGGAAGGACTCAGATACGCAGTATTTT.

This chain joins TRBV19 and TRBJ1-4; D ambiguous. CDR3 size: 15 residues. Deletions cut 6 bases from V and 6 bases from J, with 17 bases between. Germline assignment: CDR1 LNHDA and CDR2 SQIVND (reference sequence). The CDR3 here is CASSAGYREYEKLFF. The CDR3 region has the DNA TGTGCCAGTAGCGCCGGTTACCGGGAATATGAAAAACTGTTTTTT.

In its sample, this clonotype was seen once. A clone one base away is much larger, so this may be a read error. The rearrangement links TRBV5-1 to TRBJ1-1; TRBD1 agrees at 7 bases. The ends lost 4 bases at V and 4 bases at J; junction bases unmatched: 4. Germline V gene sequence: CDR1 SGHRS, CDR2 YFSETQ. The CDR3 loop spans 13 amino acids. CDR3: CASSQEGATEAFF. The CDR3 nucleotides are TGCGCCAGCAGCCAGGAGGGGGCCACTGAAGCTTTCTTT.